The present T cell receptor beta chain was sequenced within a study of blood T cell dynamics during melanoma immunotherapy. The CDR3 contains 12 residues. V dropped 6 bases and J dropped 10 bases, with 13 bases sitting between them. Germline loops: CDR1 SEHNR, CDR2 FQNEAQ (reference sequence). This clone was observed a few times. TCRdb's copy holds only in-frame clones and misses some; the assay was immunoSEQ multiplex PCR. The sample lists over 9,000 clones; roughly 83% were seen once. Time point specified: week 3, after first cycle of checkpoint inhibitor. Apart from a couple of fast progressors, RECIST 1.1 response was judged 12 weeks post-infusion.

The TCR sequence derives from a human donor with melanoma. The chain joins TRBV7-9 to TRBJ1-5; D might be TRBD1 (5 bases). The sample here was blood, taken from a patient treated with checkpoint blockade. In DNA, the CDR3 is TGTGCCAGCAGTTTGGGGGGGAGACCCCAGCATTTT. Amino acids: CASSLGGRPQHF.